These T cell receptor beta chains were read from a single sample in a study of molecular identifiers for immune sequencing clone quantification. A single record per CDR3 protein comes from TCRdb applying MiXCR to the PCR reads. The sample yields about 630,000 distinct CDR3 sequences, over 25% seen once. Sequencing was done on a sample of naive CD8+ T cells from blood, with Jurkat cell RNA spiked in. The receptors derive from a human donor in good health. Some libraries in this study had Jurkat cell RNA spiked in. The CDR3 runs from the conserved cysteine through the conserved F or W. Size tells how often a clone was seen (once, few, many) or the class of an expanded clone, and some rows leave it out.

v_gene | abundance | len | CDR3aa
TRBV2 | many | 12 | CASSETLYGYTF
TRBV27 | few | 15 | CASSPSWVLQGELFF
TRBV11-2 | once | 16 | CASSPPGTSLFNEQFF
TRBV27 | NA | 15 | CASSLFGEGNQPQHF
TRBV4-3 | NA | 17 | CASSQDRLAGGYNEQSF
TRBV24-1 | many | 13 | CATSDSDRPEAFF
TRBV4-3 | many | 13 | CASSQGQGREAFF
TRBV27 | many | 17 | CASSLTSGGFRRDTQYF
TRBV5-5 | NA | 13 | CASSYMWDSPLHF
TRBV19 | NA | 14 | CASTGLAASDTQYF
TRBV2 | NA | 14 | CASSVGTFQETQYF
TRBV11-2 | few | 15 | CASSSPGSSYNEQFF
TRBV5-1 | many | 16 | CASSLEAGGFADTQYF
TRBV12-3/TRBV12-4 | NA | 13 | CASSLPDGTEAFF